The 6 T cell receptor beta chains below were found in one sample sequenced in a study of blood T cells in healthy people across ages. Sample-barcoded 5' priming and a J-beta primer mix drove a second PCR of about 6 to 12 cycles. A single record per CDR3 protein comes from TCRdb applying MiXCR to the 5' RACE reads. The profile covers about 780,000 distinct CDR3 sequences, with about 42% appearing a single time and 15% to 20% taken by the ten largest. Sequenced input: blood. The receptors come from a man aged 80 or over in good health.

This clonotype occurred once. The chain is built from TRBV6-8 and TRBJ2-1, with D tentatively TRBD2 (5 bases). The J call is in doubt because the DNA end fits TRBJ2-7 better. The length of the CDR3 is 15 residues. The germline gives CDR1 MNHGY, CDR2 SAAAGT. In DNA, the CDR3 is TGTGCCAGCAGCTCCCGGAGAGGGCTTATCTACGAGCAGTACTTC. It is translated as CASSSRRGLIYEQYF.

With regard to this clonotype: At one end, the junction sequence differs from germline, possibly due to a read error. The chain couples TRBV6-5 to TRBJ2-3; 7 positions agree with TRBD2. This CDR3 comprises 12 residues. The germline V gene encodes CDR1 MNHEY and CDR2 SVGAGI. DNA for the CDR3: TGCCCTCGGGGGGAGGTAGTAGATACGCAGTATTTT. Translated, it gives CPRGEVVDTQYF.

J is TRBJ2-3 and V is TRBV12-3 or TRBV12-4, with no clear D. The CDR3 has 15 amino acids. Trimming left V 10 bases short and J 4 bases short, with 21 bases between. CDR3 loop: CATEPAANDADTQYF. CDR3 bases: TGTGCCACCGAACCGGCGGCCAATGACGCAGATACGCAGTATTTT.

This clonotype was seen ten or more times. V gene TRBV5-1 combines with J gene TRBJ2-1, with 12 bases that match TRBD2. Germline CDR1 is SGHRS and CDR2 is YFSETQ. After removal of 2 bases from V and 9 bases from J, the junction contained 9 bases not matched to a gene. The CDR3 consists of 16 residues. The chain's CDR3 is CASSFWTSGNGGEQFF. The CDR3 DNA reads as TGCGCCAGCAGCTTCTGGACTAGCGGGAATGGCGGTGAGCAGTTCTTC.

V gene TRBV28 combines with J gene TRBJ1-5; TRBD1 matches 8 bases. CDR1 is MDHEN, CDR2 SYDVKM, per germline. The V segment lost 3 bases and the J segment 6 bases; nucleotides outside the gene matches: 7. CDR3 length: 15 residues. CDR3: CASSLGTGKIQPQHF. The CDR3 nucleotides are TGTGCCAGCAGTTTGGGGACAGGTAAAATTCAGCCCCAGCATTTT.

The V and J genes are TRBV5-1 and TRBJ1-4; no clear D gene. CDR3 length: 15 residues. V was shortened by 0 bases and J by 0 bases, with 6 bases between the two germline ends. Germline CDR1 and CDR2: SGHRS and YFSETQ. DNA for the CDR3: TGCGCCAGCAGCTTGGACCCTTCAACTAATGAAAAACTGTTTTTT. Its protein product is CASSLDPSTNEKLFF.